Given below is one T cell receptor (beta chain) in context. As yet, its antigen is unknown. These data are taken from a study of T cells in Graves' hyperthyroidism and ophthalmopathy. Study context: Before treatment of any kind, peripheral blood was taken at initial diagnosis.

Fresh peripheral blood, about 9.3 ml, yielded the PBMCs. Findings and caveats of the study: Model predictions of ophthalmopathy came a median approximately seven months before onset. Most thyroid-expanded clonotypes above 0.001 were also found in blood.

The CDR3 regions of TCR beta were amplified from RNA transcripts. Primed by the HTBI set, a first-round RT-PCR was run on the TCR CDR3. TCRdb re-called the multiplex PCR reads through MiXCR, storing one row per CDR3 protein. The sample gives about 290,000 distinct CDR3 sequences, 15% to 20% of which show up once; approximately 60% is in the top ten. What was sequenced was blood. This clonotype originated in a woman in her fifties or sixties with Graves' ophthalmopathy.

The CDR3 DNA sequence: TGTGCCAGTAGTCCTTTGGGGGTTGATCAGCCCCAGCATTTT. It codes for CASSPLGVDQPQHF. The chain couples TRBV19 to TRBJ1-5, with TRBD1 as a possible D gene (5 bases). Germline assignment: CDR1 LNHDA and CDR2 SQIVND (reference sequence). This CDR3 has 14 amino acids. V lost 5 bases to trimming and J lost 5 bases, with 13 bases between them.